Listed here is a single TCR beta chain. Its specificity is not known. The CDR3 is 15 residues long. The V gene lost 3 bases and the J gene lost 0 bases, with 9 bases spanning the gap. CDR1 and CDR2 from the germline V gene are MNHEY and SMNVEV (reference sequence). This sample stems from a study of lymphopenia after photon versus proton radiotherapy. Data came from immunoSEQ multiplex PCR; TCRdb stores just in-frame clones and leaves some out. The sample records around 23,000 clones, roughly 89% being singletons. Study-wide results and limits: Survival link was tested only in deceased patients; proton benefit remains a possibility.

The sequenced sample was peripheral blood, obtained from a patient treated with photon-based radiotherapy. The source of this sequence is a man aged 45-65 years with gastric cancer. V usage is TRBV27 and J usage is TRBJ1-3; unclear D gene. CDR3 amino acids: CASSFSGNSGNTIYF. In DNA, the CDR3 is TGTGCCAGCAGTTTTTCGGGGAACTCTGGAAACACCATATATTTT.